This is a list of T cell receptor beta chains from one sample in a study of Ad26.COV2.S vaccination and SARS-CoV-2 variants. The data were produced by immunoSEQ multiplex PCR, yet TCRdb's version contains in-frame clones alone and is incomplete. The data show 440,000 or so clones, 90% seen once. Material: peripheral blood, obtained in a trial of Ad26.COV2.S vaccine versus placebo. The receptors stem from a person between 18 and 59 years old who received the Ad26.COV2.S COVID-19 vaccine or a placebo. The CDR3 runs from the conserved cysteine through the conserved F or W. D genes are given only for firm matches. Only part of the rows carry a size: once, few, many, or a class if the clone is expanded.

cdr3_aa cdr3_nt j_call d_call v_call clone_size
CASSLSPRDKYNLHF TGTGCCAGCAGCTTAAGTCCCCGGGACAAATATAACCTCCACTTT TRBJ1-6 NA TRBV7-2 NA
CASSSGTDTQYF TGTGCCAGCAGTTCCGGCACAGATACGCAGTATTTT TRBJ2-3 NA TRBV28 few
CASSRPGNHQPQHF TGTGCCAGCAGCCGACCCGGAAACCATCAGCCCCAGCATTTT TRBJ1-5 NA TRBV7-8 NA
CASSLRQGYSPLHF TGTGCCAGCAGCTTAAGGCAGGGTTATTCACCCCTCCACTTT TRBJ1-6 NA TRBV7-2 NA
CASSKTLGGGGNEQYF TGTGCCAGCAGCAAAACACTTGGGGGGGGCGGAAACGAGCAGTACTTC TRBJ2-7 NA TRBV3-1/TRBV3-2 NA
CASSPAGSTDTQYF TGTGCCAGCTCACCGGCGGGAAGCACAGATACGCAGTATTTT TRBJ2-3 NA TRBV18 NA
CASSEALGRVEVLEQYF TGTGCCAGCAGTGAAGCGCTCGGCAGGGTGGAAGTTCTGGAGCAGTACTTC TRBJ2-7 NA TRBV2 NA
CASSQVDCRTNTGELFF TGTGCCAGCAGCCAAGTAGATTGCAGGACGAACACCGGGGAGCTGTTTTTT TRBJ2-2 NA TRBV3-1/TRBV3-2 NA
CASSQPLASNEQFF TGTGCCAGCAGCCAACCCCTAGCCAGCAATGAGCAGTTCTTC TRBJ2-1 NA TRBV3-1/TRBV3-2 NA
CASSFGGQTTDTQYF TGCGCCAGCAGCTTCGGGGGACAGACCACAGATACGCAGTATTTT TRBJ2-3 NA TRBV5-1 NA
CASSYGTPSTDTQYF TGTGCCAGCAGCTACGGGACCCCCAGCACAGATACGCAGTATTTT TRBJ2-3 NA TRBV11-2 once
CASSFEDTQYF TGTGCCAGCAGCTTTGAAGATACGCAGTATTTT TRBJ2-3 NA TRBV7-2 NA
CASSYPLAGVFWDEQYF TGTGCCAGCAGTTATCCCCTAGCGGGAGTGTTTTGGGACGAGCAGTACTTC TRBJ2-7 TRBD2 TRBV6-2/TRBV6-3 NA
CASSLNQGLGEKLFF TGTGCCAGCAGTTTGAACCAAGGGTTAGGTGAAAAACTGTTTTTT TRBJ1-4 NA TRBV28 once
CASSQINEQFF TGTGCCAGCAGTCAGATCAATGAGCAGTTCTTC TRBJ2-1 NA TRBV28 few
CASSKLTGGDEQFF TGTGCCAGCAGCAAATTAACAGGGGGCGATGAGCAGTTCTTC TRBJ2-1 TRBD1 TRBV7-2 NA
CASRSVRGPAGVDTQYF TGTGCCAGCAGATCGGTCAGGGGACCAGCGGGAGTAGATACGCAGTATTTT TRBJ2-3 TRBD2 TRBV7-8 NA
CAISESTRIEAFF TGTGCCATCAGTGAGTCGACCAGGATTGAAGCTTTCTTT TRBJ1-1 NA TRBV10-3 NA
CASSINRGRGETQYF TGTGCCAGTAGTATTAACAGGGGTCGTGGGGAGACCCAGTACTTC TRBJ2-5 TRBD1 TRBV19 once
CASSLTGNTEAFF TGTGCCAGCAGTTTGACGGGGAACACTGAAGCTTTCTTT TRBJ1-1 NA TRBV7-9 NA
CASSTTLNSYEQYF TGTGCCAGCAGCACAACACTAAACTCCTACGAGCAGTACTTC TRBJ2-7 NA TRBV13 NA
CATSDLNRGPATELFF TGTGCCACCAGTGATTTAAACAGGGGACCCGCGACGGAGCTGTTTTTT TRBJ2-2 TRBD1 TRBV24-1 NA
CASSLSWDSSYEQYF TGTGCCAGCAGTTTATCGTGGGACAGCTCCTACGAGCAGTACTTC TRBJ2-7 TRBD1 TRBV27 NA
CASGDPPGGPETQYF TGTGCCAGCGGTGATCCCCCCGGGGGCCCGGAGACCCAGTACTTC TRBJ2-5 NA TRBV2 once
CASGLVFEQYF TGTGCCAGCGGACTAGTATTCGAGCAGTACTTC TRBJ2-7 TRBD2 TRBV27 NA
CAIAGIGTSATGELFF TGTGCCATCGCAGGAATAGGGACTAGCGCCACCGGGGAGCTGTTTTTT TRBJ2-2 TRBD2 TRBV10-3 NA
CASSSLQGIQDGYTF TGTGCCAGCAGCTCGTTACAGGGAATACAGGACGGCTACACCTTC TRBJ1-2 NA TRBV5-5 NA
CASSYTRTVSYEQYF TGTGCCAGCAGTTACACACGAACGGTCTCCTACGAGCAGTACTTC TRBJ2-7 NA TRBV6-2/TRBV6-3 NA
CASSPQARGETQYF TGTGCCAGCTCACCACAGGCCCGGGGGGAGACCCAGTACTTC TRBJ2-5 NA TRBV18 NA
CASSIRLAGNYEQYF TGTGCCAGTAGTATCCGGCTAGCGGGAAACTACGAGCAGTACTTC TRBJ2-7 TRBD2 TRBV19 NA
CATSDPSGEVYNEQFF TGTGCCACCAGTGATCCTAGCGGGGAGGTTTACAATGAGCAGTTCTTC TRBJ2-1 TRBD2 TRBV24-1 NA
CASSLTGPSTQYF TGCGCCAGCAGCTTGACAGGGCCTTCTACGCAGTATTTT TRBJ2-3 NA TRBV5-1 NA
CASSSALFPMNTEAFF TGTGCCAGCAGTTCCGCCCTCTTCCCGATGAACACTGAAGCTTTCTTT TRBJ1-1 NA TRBV28 NA
CASSLRAGGTGELFF TGTGCCAGCAGCTTAAGGGCAGGCGGGACCGGGGAGCTGTTTTTT TRBJ2-2 NA TRBV7-6 NA
CASSLDRKETQYF TGTGCCAGCAGCTTGGACAGGAAAGAGACCCAGTACTTC TRBJ2-5 TRBD1 TRBV7-8 NA
CASSLWGREDTEAFF TGTGCCAGCAGTTTATGGGGAAGAGAGGACACTGAAGCTTTCTTT TRBJ1-1 NA TRBV27 NA
CASSLAGGRAYEQFF TGTGCCAGCAGCTTAGCGGGCGGGAGGGCCTATGAGCAGTTCTTC TRBJ2-1 TRBD2 TRBV11-3 NA
CSVLGMSTDTQYF TGCAGCGTTCTCGGCATGAGCACAGATACGCAGTATTTT TRBJ2-3 NA TRBV29-1 NA
CASSLGSGNYEQYF TGCGCCAGCAGCTTGGGTAGCGGGAACTACGAGCAGTACTTC TRBJ2-7 TRBD2 TRBV5-1 NA
CASSTLRTVNQPQHF TGTGCCAGCAGTACACTACGGACAGTCAATCAGCCCCAGCATTTT TRBJ1-5 NA TRBV28 NA
CASSRDGLSGNTIYF TGTGCCAGTAGCCGGGACGGACTTTCTGGAAACACCATATATTTT TRBJ1-3 NA TRBV19 NA
CASSSDRGGIYEQYF TGTGCCAGCAGTTCCGACAGGGGGGGAATCTACGAGCAGTACTTC TRBJ2-7 TRBD1 TRBV2 NA
CASSQAWRVSAGELFF TGTGCCAGCAGCCAAGCTTGGAGGGTTTCGGCCGGGGAGCTGTTTTTT TRBJ2-2 NA TRBV3-1/TRBV3-2 once
CASKTGNYGYTF TGTGCCAGCAAGACAGGAAACTATGGCTACACCTTC TRBJ1-2 NA TRBV19 NA
CASSLASRRGEKLFF TGTGCCAGCAGCTTAGCCAGTCGGAGGGGGGAAAAACTGTTTTTT TRBJ1-4 NA TRBV7-6 NA
CASSYSPSYEQYF TGTGCCAGCAGTTACTCTCCCTCCTACGAGCAGTACTTC TRBJ2-7 NA TRBV6-2/TRBV6-3 NA
CASSVGRGSYNEQFF TGTGCCAGCAGCGTAGGCCGGGGCTCCTACAATGAGCAGTTCTTC TRBJ2-1 NA TRBV9 NA
CASSYSGGFGTEAFF TGTGCCAGCAGTTACTCGGGGGGTTTTGGAACTGAAGCTTTCTTT TRBJ1-1 NA TRBV6-6 once
CASSQEGGSSYNEQFF TGTGCCAGCAGCCAAGAAGGGGGTAGCTCCTACAATGAGCAGTTCTTC TRBJ2-1 NA TRBV4-2 once
CASSQGGGRGAYEQYF TGCGCCAGCAGCCAAGGAGGGGGGAGAGGCGCCTACGAGCAGTACTTC TRBJ2-7 NA TRBV4-1 NA
CASSLAGTPNTEAFF TGTGCCAGCAGCTTAGCAGGGACTCCGAACACTGAAGCTTTCTTT TRBJ1-1 NA TRBV7-2 NA
CASSLRPRVYEQYF TGTGCCAGCAGTTTAAGGCCAAGGGTTTACGAGCAGTACTTC TRBJ2-7 NA TRBV28 NA
CASSLVRLAPPDTQYF TGTGCCAGCAGCTTGGTCCGACTAGCCCCACCAGATACGCAGTATTTT TRBJ2-3 TRBD2 TRBV11-2 NA
CASSPEGTPRLHTQYF TGTGCCAGCAGCCCCGAAGGAACCCCGCGGCTCCATACGCAGTATTTT TRBJ2-3 NA TRBV7-8 NA
CASSQEPYYEQYF TGTGCCAGCAGCCAAGAGCCTTACTACGAGCAGTACTTC TRBJ2-7 NA TRBV3-1/TRBV3-2 NA
CASSFSGPTDTQYF TGTGCCAGCAGCTTTAGCGGCCCCACAGATACGCAGTATTTT TRBJ2-3 NA TRBV11-2 NA
CATYYRGVRETQYF TGTGCCACCTATTATAGGGGGGTACGGGAGACCCAGTACTTC TRBJ2-5 NA TRBV28 NA
CASSATPSYEQYF TGTGCCAGCTCCGCCACCCCGAGCTACGAGCAGTACTTC TRBJ2-7 NA TRBV28 NA